Described below is a single T cell receptor beta chain sequence and its context. This sample is drawn from a study of blood T cell repertoires in COVID-19. Study background: Donors in the United States, Italy and Spain gave samples during acute or convalescent COVID-19. Sample material is recorded as cDNA or gDNA derived from T cells, B-cell-depleted T cells, or PBMCs.

Looked up from germline, CDR1 is MNHNS and CDR2 is SASEGT. The V end lost 2 bases, the J end lost 4 bases, and 11 bases lay between the germline ends. The CDR3 has 14 residues. Enrolment of Seattle patients took place during active infection, and they were followed longitudinally. Per the study methods: Reference gene primer amplification yielded estimated nucleated cell counts. Clones were read by immunoSEQ multiplex PCR, and TCRdb kept only the in-frame ones, dropping some. The V and J calls and clone size are taken from that table; D and trimming were inferred from the DNA. The data contain over 150,000 clones, 65% to 90% of them seen just once; the ten biggest clones take up 9.5% to 13%.

Input material: peripheral blood. The origin of this receptor is a woman aged 55-75 years with COVID-19, enrolled during active disease. J is TRBJ1-2 and V is TRBV6-1, with a possible D match to TRBD1 (5 bases). This CDR3 is CASSEQRGIYGYTF. CDR3 DNA: TGTGCCAGCAGTGAACAAAGGGGTATCTATGGCTACACCTTC.